The source of this TCR beta chain is a study of OX40 agonist ivuxolimab in advanced cancers. Background on the study: At doses from 0.01 to 10 mg/kg, patients were given intravenous ivuxolimab every 2 weeks. Having had anti-PD-1, anti-PD-L1 or anti-CTLA-4 therapy before was allowed, and roughly 40% had some.

TCRdb's table, derived via immunoSEQ multiplex PCR, lists solely in-frame clones and lacks some. The repertoire includes roughly 77,000 clones, under 85% of them detected once, and 0.51% sits in the top ten. The study, taken as a whole, reports: Partial responders at 0.1-3.0 mg/kg had among the lowest clonal expansion.

Turning to this clone: Its antigen is unidentified.

The V gene end was trimmed by 9 bases and the J gene end by 4 bases; junction bases not matched to a gene: 6. The CDR3 length is 13 residues. CDR1 and CDR2 (germline): MDHEN, SYDVKM. V is TRBV28 and J is TRBJ1-5; TRBD1 matches 7 bases. The sequence was obtained from an adult with an advanced solid tumor such as melanoma, head and neck, liver or kidney cancer. The sequenced sample was CD4+ or CD8+ T cells sorted from blood, obtained in a trial of the OX40 agonist ivuxolimab. The CDR3 DNA sequence: TGTGCCAGTTGGGACAGCGAAAATCAGCCCCAGCATTTT. Its translation is CASWDSENQPQHF.